The rows below give T cell receptor beta chains drawn from one sample of a study of T cell repertoires in cytomegalovirus infection. Their target antigens are unknown. One entry per CDR3 protein, called by TCRdb with MiXCR from the reads. The sample lists roughly 110,000 distinct CDR3 sequences, under 35% occurring once. The sample here was CD8+ T cells from cultured PBMCs, taken from culture after CMV antigen stimulation. Receptor source: a human donor in good health (CMV status not recorded). Some clones in this sample may be carry-over from other donors' samples. The CDR3 runs from the conserved cysteine through the conserved F or W. The order of the fields is CDR3 protein, V gene.

CDR3aa: CASSLRANEQFF; v_gene: TRBV12-3/TRBV12-4
CDR3aa: CASSGPGTGGWDEQFF; v_gene: TRBV10-2
CDR3aa: CASSLAPGSNEQYF; v_gene: TRBV7-6
CDR3aa: CASLAAGGPVAPDTQYF; v_gene: TRBV10-3
CDR3aa: CASSPTTSGDVYEQYF; v_gene: TRBV2
CDR3aa: CASSLGWGGLAEAFF; v_gene: TRBV7-2
CDR3aa: CASSFSVQGAYEQYF; v_gene: TRBV7-9
CDR3aa: CASSPGTGPNYGYTF; v_gene: TRBV27
CDR3aa: CASSLGAGAYEQYF; v_gene: TRBV7-8
CDR3aa: CASSKLDRGADNEQFF; v_gene: TRBV12-3/TRBV12-4
CDR3aa: CASSGYGYGKNIQYF; v_gene: TRBV5-5
CDR3aa: CASSLVTWTGIQNTEAFF; v_gene: TRBV11-2
CDR3aa: CASRTDRGRSEAFF; v_gene: TRBV19
CDR3aa: CASSQVLGDSNQPQHF; v_gene: TRBV4-3
CDR3aa: CASSSTSGGDLTQYF; v_gene: TRBV7-6
CDR3aa: CASSASGTANYGYTF; v_gene: TRBV6-4
CDR3aa: CASSQAGQGGNQPQHF; v_gene: TRBV14
CDR3aa: CASSYLSGTGIYSHTEAFF; v_gene: TRBV6-2/TRBV6-3
CDR3aa: CASSEARGPTYEQYF; v_gene: TRBV6-1
CDR3aa: CASSFLKVDGAYNEQFF; v_gene: TRBV7-9
CDR3aa: CASSNTGTGTNTEAFF; v_gene: TRBV2
CDR3aa: CASSHSRLGPRNTEAFF; v_gene: TRBV7-6
CDR3aa: CASSLFYSNTGELFF; v_gene: TRBV11-2
CDR3aa: CASSKHVYSNQPQHF; v_gene: TRBV6-5
CDR3aa: CASSAGGREQYF; v_gene: TRBV7-4
CDR3aa: CASSLGAGPTGGLFF; v_gene: TRBV7-2
CDR3aa: CASSFSVFTEAFF; v_gene: TRBV7-9
CDR3aa: CASSQPAAGGIGEQFF; v_gene: TRBV4-1
CDR3aa: CASSLAGTAFGEQYF; v_gene: TRBV7-3
CDR3aa: CASTPLRRGPNEKLFF; v_gene: TRBV28
CDR3aa: CAIQTGTANTGELFF; v_gene: TRBV28
CDR3aa: CASSSKGWTGELFF; v_gene: TRBV7-9
CDR3aa: CASSSPAGNTEAFF; v_gene: TRBV7-8
CDR3aa: CASSPYQETQYF; v_gene: TRBV7-2
CDR3aa: CASRSDRGLGGYGYTF; v_gene: TRBV12-3/TRBV12-4
CDR3aa: CASSETRRTDRTNYGYTF; v_gene: TRBV6-6
CDR3aa: CASSILTGAAGSSTDTQYF; v_gene: TRBV19
CDR3aa: CASSIGVANYNEQFF; v_gene: TRBV19
CDR3aa: CASSLEAGTSPLHF; v_gene: TRBV5-6
CDR3aa: CSVEGVIQETQYF; v_gene: TRBV29-1
CDR3aa: CASSETRTNQPQHF; v_gene: TRBV2